The 24 T cell receptor beta chains reported below all come from one sample, sequenced in a study of early T cells in non-severe SARS-CoV-2 infection. TCRdb reanalysed the 5' RACE reads using MiXCR and keeps one entry per CDR3 protein. Here the sample spans roughly 55,000 distinct CDR3 sequences, under 14% being singletons. The sample taken for sequencing was whole blood. These receptors came from an adult who was a healthcare worker with PCR-confirmed SARS-CoV-2 infection or an uninfected control (not recorded which).

This clonotype was seen a handful of times. The chain joins TRBV3-1 to TRBJ2-1, with D possibly being TRBD1 (6 bases). Looked up from germline, CDR1 is LGHDT and CDR2 is YNNKEL (reference sequence). Trimming took 3 bases from V and 4 from J, leaving 13 bases between them. The CDR3 contains 15 residues. CDR3 in DNA: TGTGCCAGCAGCCACAATTCCGGACAGTACAATGAGCAGTTCTTC. Translated: CASSHNSGQYNEQFF.

As to this clonotype: A clone one base away is much larger, so this may be a read error. V gene TRBV28 combines with J gene TRBJ1-4, with D uncertain. The V gene lost 10 bases and the J gene lost 8 bases, with 11 bases spanning the gap. The length of the CDR3 is 11 residues. CDR1 MDHEN and CDR2 SYDVKM come from the germline V gene. The CDR3 DNA reads TGTGCCAACAGCCGGGAAGAAAAACTGTTTTTT. Its translation is CANSREEKLFF.

In this sample, this clonotype turned up a few times. The chain recombines TRBV29-1 with TRBJ1-1, with 7 bases that match TRBD1. V gave up 6 bases and J gave up 3 bases; unmatched junction bases: 7. The CDR3 loop spans 13 amino acids. From germline, CDR1 is SQVTM and CDR2 ANQGSEA. CDR3 amino acids: CSVNRGADTEAFF. In DNA, the CDR3 is TGCAGCGTGAACAGGGGAGCGGACACTGAAGCTTTCTTT.

This clonotype was seen at least ten times. The genes are TRBV28 and TRBJ1-6; tentatively, D is TRBD1 (5 bases). CDR1 is MDHEN, CDR2 SYDVKM, per germline. The CDR3 extends over 15 amino acids. V gave up 2 bases and J gave up 7 bases, with 12 bases separating them. CDR3 amino acids: CASSLGGTANSPLHF. The CDR3 bases are TGTGCCAGCAGTTTAGGTGGGACGGCCAATTCACCCCTCCACTTT.

This clonotype was counted at least ten times. The chain has TRBV6-2 or TRBV6-3 and TRBJ1-1; 8 bases map to TRBD1. This CDR3 is built from 16 residues. J was trimmed by 0 bases and V by 2 bases; bases with no gene match: 5. The germline CDR1 and CDR2 sequences are MNHEY and SVGEGT. The CDR3: CASSYSRGLMNTEAFF. CDR3 bases: TGTGCCAGCAGTTACAGCAGGGGGCTCATGAACACTGAAGCTTTCTTT.

This clonotype was observed a handful of times. Compared with germline, one end of the junction differs, possibly owing to a read error. This chain joins TRBV27 and TRBJ2-7; D call uncertain. Germline V gene sequence: CDR1 MNHEY, CDR2 SMNVEV (reference sequence). The CDR3 sequence is 11 residues long. For the CDR3, the DNA is TGTGCCAGCAGTTACCCCCCTCGGCAATTCTTC. Translating it yields CASSYPPRQFF.

This clonotype was seen many times. J is TRBJ2-7 and V is TRBV27; 7 nucleotides align to TRBD2. The CDR3 contains 18 residues. Germline trimming cut 7 bases from V and 1 base from J; bases unmatched to any gene: 19. Germline CDR1 MNHEY, CDR2 SMNVEV (reference sequence). The CDR3 DNA sequence: TGTGCCAGCATCATCGGGGGGAGCTTCATAATAAGATCCTACGAGCAGTACTTC. Its translation: CASIIGGSFIIRSYEQYF.

This sequence joins TRBV7-8 and TRBJ2-7; D may be TRBD2 (5 bases). Germline CDR1 reads SGHVS; CDR2 reads FQNEAQ. V lost 1 base, J lost 5 bases, and 6 bases lay in between. The CDR3 has 12 amino acids. The CDR3 DNA reads as TGTGCCAGCAGCTTAGTCGGGGACGAGCAGTACTTC. It translates to CASSLVGDEQYF.

In its sample, this clonotype was seen a few times. The CDR3 protein is CASSLSSGSPNEQFF. CDR3 DNA: TGTGCCAGCAGCTTAAGTAGCGGGAGTCCCAATGAGCAGTTCTTC. The genes are TRBV7-7 and TRBJ2-1; 9 bases are shared with TRBD2. V trimming: 2 bases; J trimming: 6 bases; junction bases outside the gene matches: 5. Germline V CDR1 and CDR2: SSHAT, FNYEAQ (reference sequence). This CDR3 has 15 amino acids. Variable domain in full (rest from reference TRBV7-7 and TRBJ2-1): GAGVSQSPRYKVTKRGQDVTLRCDPISSHATLYWYQQALGQGPEFLTYFNYEAQPDKSGLPSDRFSAERPEGSISTLTIQRTEQRDSAMYRCASSLSSGSPNEQFFGPGTRLTVL.

The CDR3 region is CASSIGVSRRDTEAFF. The CDR3 bases are TGTGCCAGTAGTATAGGGGTTTCTAGAAGGGACACTGAAGCTTTCTTT. This sequence joins TRBV19 and TRBJ1-1, with D uncertain. The CDR3 sequence is 16 residues long. V was clipped by 1 base and J by 3 bases, with 15 bases between them. In germline, CDR1 is LNHDA, CDR2 SQIVND (reference sequence).

By frequency in the sample, this clonotype is medium-sized. The rearrangement uses TRBV29-1 and TRBJ2-7; 10 bases are a match to TRBD2. The CDR3 totals 14 residues. Per the germline V gene, CDR1 is SQVTM and CDR2 is ANQGSEA. Trimming cost V 2 bases and J 4 bases; bases outside gene matches: 5. CDR3 amino acids: CSVETQREGYEQYF. Written as DNA, the CDR3 is TGCAGCGTTGAAACCCAGCGGGAGGGATACGAGCAGTACTTC.

Turning to this clonotype: This may come from a read error, since a much larger clone is one base off. CDR3 in amino acids: CASSGTDRETQYF. Here the CDR3 DNA reads TGTGCCAGCAGCGGGACGGATAGAGAGACCCAGTACTTC. The V call is TRBV5-6, the J call TRBJ2-5; tentatively, D is TRBD1 or TRBD2 (5 bases each). Looked up from germline, CDR1 is SGHDT and CDR2 is YYEEEE. The CDR3 length is 13 residues. V was pared by 4 bases and J by 4 bases, with 11 bases between.

Ten or more counts support this clonotype. The genes are TRBV4-2 and TRBJ2-3; the match to TRBD1 covers 7 bases. The CDR3 loop spans 15 amino acids. The V gene end was trimmed by 0 bases and the J gene end by 14 bases; junction bases not matched to a gene: 14. Germline V gene data show CDR1 as LGHNA and CDR2 as YNFKEQ. CDR3 DNA: TGTGCCAGCAGCCAAGACCCGGGACAGCATCCCGTGCCGTATTTT. The encoded protein is CASSQDPGQHPVPYF.

This clonotype was counted only a few times. V gene TRBV20-1 combines with J gene TRBJ1-1; D is possibly TRBD1 (5 bases). This CDR3 has 12 amino acids. Trimming pared 2 bases from V and 7 bases from J, leaving 11 bases between. Germline CDR1 is DFQATT and CDR2 is SNEGSKA (reference sequence). CDR3 sequence (DNA): TGCAGTGCTAGAACCGGGACGCATGAAGCTTTCTTT. It yields the protein CSARTGTHEAFF.

This clonotype was seen only a few times. The V gene is TRBV5-1, the J gene TRBJ1-5, with unresolved D. The CDR3 spans 15 residues. The V and J ends lost 0 bases and 0 bases respectively, with 7 bases between them. The V gene's germline CDR1 is SGHRS and CDR2 YFSETQ. In DNA form, the CDR3 reads TGCGCCAGCAGCTTGGAGGGCTATAGCAATCAGCCCCAGCATTTT. Translation gives CASSLEGYSNQPQHF.

This clonotype was observed a handful of times. The CDR3 nucleotides are TGTGCCATAGCGGGGGACACACACTATGGCTACACCTTC. This sequence encodes CAIAGDTHYGYTF. This sequence joins TRBV7-6 and TRBJ1-2, with D maybe TRBD1 (6 bases). V was trimmed by 10 bases and J by 3 bases, leaving 15 bases between them. CDR1 is SGHVS, CDR2 FNYEAQ, per germline. The CDR3 spans 13 residues.

In DNA, the CDR3 is TGTGCCATCAGTGAGTCGGTTGCAACTAATGAAAAACTGTTTTTT. This translates into CAISESVATNEKLFF. The genes are TRBV10-3 and TRBJ1-4; D gene uncertain. V was pared by 0 bases and J by 0 bases, with 5 bases between. Looked up from germline, CDR1 is ENHRY and CDR2 is SYGVKD. This CDR3 spans 15 amino acids.

Ten or more counts support this clonotype. V usage is TRBV7-8 and J usage is TRBJ1-5; D uncertain. Trimming removed 1 base at V and 3 bases at J, with 7 bases between. Per the germline V gene, CDR1 is SGHVS and CDR2 is FQNEAQ. The CDR3 consists of 14 residues. CDR3: CASSLGGYNQPQHF. The CDR3 DNA sequence: TGTGCCAGCAGCTTAGGGGGTTACAATCAGCCCCAGCATTTT.

There are a few counts of this clonotype. The chain employs TRBV3-1 and TRBJ1-1; no firm D call. Trimming took off 4 bases at V and 3 bases at J, with 12 bases between the two ends. Germline lookup yields CDR1 LGHDT and CDR2 YNNKEL (reference sequence). This CDR3 has 14 residues. CDR3 bases: TGTGCCAGCAGCCGGTCCGGACGGTACACTGAAGCTTTCTTT. It yields the protein CASSRSGRYTEAFF.

This clonotype was detected many times. The genes are TRBV27 and TRBJ1-1, with unresolved D. The CDR3 runs to 14 residues. Trimming took 3 bases from V and 0 from J, leaving 8 bases between them. CDR1 is MNHEY and CDR2 is SMNVEV in the germline V gene (reference sequence). The CDR3 DNA is TGTGCCAGCAGTTTCTCCGGCCTGAACACTGAAGCTTTCTTT. Encoded protein: CASSFSGLNTEAFF.

This clonotype was counted many times. The V gene is TRBV18, the J gene TRBJ2-7; 7 bases line up with TRBD1. CDR3 length equals 14 residues. Per germline, CDR1 KGHSH and CDR2 LQKENI. V trimming: 3 bases; J trimming: 11 bases; junction bases outside the gene matches: 13. CDR3 in amino acids: CASSPSGTAYKEYF. The CDR3 DNA reads as TGTGCCAGCTCACCGTCCGGGACAGCCTACAAGGAGTACTTC.

The V gene is TRBV3-1, the J gene TRBJ2-7, with 12 bases fitting TRBD2. Germline V gene data show CDR1 as LGHDT and CDR2 as YNNKEL (reference sequence). The trim removed 5 bases at V and 5 bases at J, leaving 10 bases unmatched. This CDR3 is built from 16 residues. As DNA, the CDR3 is TGTGCCAGCAGCACCCCCCTACTAGCGGGAGGCCACGAGCAGTACTTC. Its translation: CASSTPLLAGGHEQYF.

This clonotype was counted ten times or more. The CDR3: CASSLVRGPFEKLFF. The CDR3 region has the DNA TGTGCCAGCAGCCTTGTTAGGGGGCCGTTTGAAAAACTGTTTTTT. This chain connects TRBV7-2 to TRBJ1-4, with 7 bases fitting TRBD1. The length of the CDR3 is 15 residues. With 5 bases clipped from V and 7 bases from J, the junction kept 10 bases outside the gene matches. Germline V lookup: CDR1 SGHTA, CDR2 FQGNSA.

DNA for the CDR3: TGTGCCAGCAGTTTTGATTTCGGGACCCAGTACTTC. Translating it yields CASSFDFGTQYF. The chain uses TRBV11-1 and TRBJ2-5; no clear D. This CDR3 spans 12 amino acids. Trimming took off 6 bases at V and 7 bases at J, with 12 bases between the two ends. The V gene's germline CDR1 is SGHAT and CDR2 FQDESV (reference sequence).